The rows below give T cell receptor beta chains drawn from one sample of a study of identical twins. TCRdb itself ran the 5' RACE reads through MiXCR, one entry per CDR3 protein. The repertoire holds about 720,000 distinct CDR3 sequences, with roughly 18% as singletons. These data were likewise used in another study, on T cells expressing NK-cell markers.

The sequenced sample was PBMCs. Receptors were obtained from a woman aged 18-29 years in good health. CDR3s include the opening cysteine and the closing phenylalanine or tryptophan. D genes are given only for firm matches. Where a row states a size, it is once, few, many or the class of an expanded clone; other rows omit it.

abundance	len	d_gene	v_gene	j_gene	CDR3aa	CDR3nt
few	13	NA	TRBV29-1	TRBJ2-7	CSVGGSGEYEQYF	TGCAGCGTTGGGGGATCAGGGGAGTACGAGCAGTACTTC
NA	16	NA	TRBV5-1	TRBJ2-1	CASSSTKQGWGNEQFF	TGCGCCAGCAGCTCGACAAAACAGGGATGGGGCAATGAGCAGTTCTTC
few	16	NA	TRBV20-1	TRBJ1-1	CSAIGGDLGWGTEAFF	TGCAGTGCCATTGGTGGTGACCTGGGTTGGGGCACTGAAGCTTTCTTT
few	16	TRBD2	TRBV9	TRBJ2-3	CASSVAAGGDSDTQYF	TGTGCCAGCAGCGTAGCTGCGGGAGGCGATTCAGATACGCAGTATTTT
few	14	NA	TRBV5-1	TRBJ1-4	CASKEGEANEKLFF	TGCGCCAGCAAGGAGGGGGAGGCTAATGAAAAACTGTTTTTT
few	16	TRBD1	TRBV19	TRBJ2-1	CASRLGQGKIYGEQFF	TGTGCCAGTAGGTTGGGACAGGGGAAGATTTACGGTGAGCAGTTCTTC
few	15	NA	TRBV9	TRBJ1-5	CASSVSSIEGQPQHF	TGTGCCAGCAGCGTAAGTTCAATTGAAGGTCAGCCCCAGCATTTT
NA	17	TRBD1	TRBV5-1	TRBJ2-3	CASSLLGQVYSADTQYF	TGCGCCAGCAGCTTGCTGGGACAGGTGTATAGCGCAGATACGCAGTATTTT
few	15	NA	TRBV7-3	TRBJ1-1	CASSLTLGGDTEAFF	TGTGCCAGCAGCTTGACCCTAGGGGGTGACACTGAAGCTTTCTTT
few	13	NA	TRBV28	TRBJ1-2	CASAKHPNYGYTF	TGTGCCAGCGCGAAGCACCCTAACTATGGCTACACCTTC
few	15	TRBD2	TRBV20-1	TRBJ2-7	CSARYRLAGTYEQYF	TGCAGTGCTAGATACCGACTAGCGGGGACCTACGAGCAGTACTTC
NA	14	NA	TRBV5-5	TRBJ2-3	CASSLEQSTDMEYF	TGTGCCAGCAGCTTAGAACAGAGCACAGATATGGAGTATTTT
NA	13	NA	TRBV11-3	TRBJ1-2	CASSPQQGSGYTF	TGTGCCAGCAGCCCGCAACAGGGAAGCGGCTACACCTTC
few	14	TRBD2	TRBV6-1	TRBJ2-1	CASSHRDYIDEQFF	TGTGCCAGCAGCCACCGGGACTATATCGATGAGCAGTTCTTC
NA	14	TRBD1	TRBV6-1	TRBJ2-7	CASSLQGVGGEQYF	TGTGCCAGCAGTCTCCAGGGGGTTGGAGGCGAGCAGTACTTC
NA	16	TRBD2	TRBV9	TRBJ2-6	CASSALAAGGANVLTF	TGTGCCAGCAGCGCCCTAGCGGCCGGTGGGGCCAACGTCCTGACTTTC
few	15	NA	TRBV7-2	TRBJ2-1	CASSSLSRGANEQFF	TGTGCCAGCAGCTCTCTCTCCCGCGGCGCCAATGAGCAGTTCTTC
NA	16	NA	TRBV5-1	TRBJ2-5	CASSLGDGVRQETQYF	TGCGCCAGCAGCTTGGGGGACGGCGTAAGGCAAGAGACCCAGTACTTC
few	11	NA	TRBV29-1	TRBJ2-3	CSVEVPDTQYF	TGCAGCGTTGAGGTTCCAGATACGCAGTATTTT
few	11	NA	TRBV7-9	TRBJ2-2	CASQSTGELFF	TGTGCCAGCCAAAGCACCGGGGAGCTGTTTTTT
NA	13	TRBD1	TRBV12-3/TRBV12-4	TRBJ1-2	CASTTGTGEVGTF	TGTGCCAGCACCACCGGGACAGGGGAAGTGGGCACCTTC
few	13	NA	TRBV7-6	TRBJ2-2	CASSPLNSGELFF	TGTGCCAGCAGCCCGCTCAATAGCGGGGAGCTGTTTTTT
few	14	TRBD1	TRBV7-9	TRBJ1-1	CASSPWDRVTEAFF	TGTGCCAGCAGCCCTTGGGACAGGGTTACTGAAGCTTTCTTT
NA	16	NA	TRBV5-5	TRBJ1-1	CASSPFTQDLNTEAFF	TGTGCCAGCAGCCCTTTCACACAGGATTTGAACACTGAAGCTTTCTTT
NA	16	TRBD1	TRBV6-2/TRBV6-3	TRBJ2-3	CASSYLPGQGADTQYF	TGTGCCAGCAGTTACCTGCCGGGACAGGGGGCAGATACGCAGTATTTT
few	12	TRBD1	TRBV20-1	TRBJ1-2	CSAKDRLRGYTF	TGCAGTGCTAAGGACAGGCTGAGGGGCTACACCTTC
few	16	NA	TRBV12-3/TRBV12-4	TRBJ2-6	CASSLRGVGGANVLTF	TGTGCCAGCAGTTTGAGGGGAGTAGGTGGGGCCAACGTCCTGACTTTC
many	15	TRBD2	TRBV7-3	TRBJ2-1	CASSLRSGGANEQFF	TGTGCCAGCAGCTTACGTAGCGGGGGGGCTAATGAGCAGTTCTTC
NA	15	NA	TRBV7-9	TRBJ1-4	CASSPPGPLREKLFF	TGTGCCAGCAGCCCTCCCGGACCCCTCCGGGAAAAACTGTTTTTT
few	19	TRBD2	TRBV5-1	TRBJ2-1	CASSLTGTSGLGGYNEQFF	TGCGCCAGCAGCTTAACCGGGACTAGCGGGCTCGGGGGATACAATGAGCAGTTCTTC
few	14	NA	TRBV7-9	TRBJ1-1	CASSFVDGNTEAFF	TGTGCCAGCAGCTTCGTCGACGGTAACACTGAAGCTTTCTTT
few	16	NA	TRBV20-1	TRBJ2-1	CSASSNRGAIYNEQFF	TGCAGTGCCAGCTCTAACCGGGGGGCGATCTACAATGAGCAGTTCTTC
few	13	TRBD1	TRBV6-2/TRBV6-3	TRBJ2-4	CASSYSISGQGDF	TGTGCCAGCAGTTACTCGATATCGGGACAGGGTGATTTT
NA	14	NA	TRBV5-1	TRBJ2-5	CASSSWTGTETQYF	TGCGCCAGCAGCTCATGGACTGGAACAGAGACCCAGTACTTC
NA	11	NA	TRBV12-3/TRBV12-4	TRBJ2-1	CASSLGQDAFF	TGTGCCAGCAGTTTAGGGCAGGATGCCTTCTTC
NA	17	TRBD2	TRBV4-2	TRBJ2-1	CASTPGTSGGVYNEQFF	TGTGCCAGCACCCCCGGGACTAGCGGGGGGGTCTACAATGAGCAGTTCTTC
few	16	TRBD2	TRBV20-1	TRBJ2-3	CSAPRLSGSGTDTQYF	TGCAGTGCTCCCAGACTTAGCGGGAGTGGGACAGATACGCAGTATTTT
NA	13	TRBD2	TRBV9	TRBJ2-7	CASSGLAGIEQYF	TGTGCCAGCAGCGGGCTAGCGGGAATCGAGCAGTACTTC
few	15	NA	TRBV5-1	TRBJ2-1	CASSWVNRAVDEQFF	TGCGCCAGCAGCTGGGTCAACAGGGCCGTAGATGAGCAGTTCTTC
NA	14	NA	TRBV27	TRBJ1-5	CASSSLGDAQPQHF	TGTGCCAGCAGTTCCCTGGGCGATGCGCAGCCCCAGCATTTT
NA	13	NA	TRBV20-1	TRBJ2-7	CSARDLQGSQQYF	TGCAGTGCTAGAGATCTACAGGGAAGCCAGCAGTACTTC
NA	13	NA	TRBV29-1	TRBJ2-7	CSGGGPHSYEQYF	TGCAGCGGCGGAGGCCCTCACTCCTACGAGCAGTACTTC
NA	12	NA	TRBV7-9	TRBJ2-7	CASSTTFYEQYF	TGTGCCAGCAGTACGACCTTCTACGAGCAGTACTTC
few	14	NA	TRBV18	TRBJ1-1	CASSWTAMNTEAFF	TGTGCCAGCTCCTGGACCGCAATGAACACTGAAGCTTTCTTT
NA	16	NA	TRBV11-2	TRBJ2-3	CASSLEMGGGTDTQYF	TGTGCCAGCAGCTTAGAGATGGGAGGGGGAACGGATACGCAGTATTTT
few	10	NA	TRBV11-2	TRBJ2-1	CASGGAEQFF	TGTGCCAGCGGCGGAGCTGAGCAGTTCTTC
few	13	NA	TRBV5-1	TRBJ2-1	CASSLGRAYEQFF	TGCGCCAGCAGCTTGGGCAGAGCTTACGAGCAGTTCTTC
many	15	TRBD2	TRBV12-3/TRBV12-4	TRBJ2-2	CASRPSGSNTGELFF	TGTGCCAGCAGACCTAGCGGATCGAACACCGGGGAGCTGTTTTTT
few	13	NA	TRBV20-1	TRBJ1-5	CSAVQGTNQPQHF	TGCAGTGCCGTCCAGGGTACCAATCAGCCCCAGCATTTT